What follows describes a single T cell receptor (beta chain). The sample holds one count of this clone. Its antigen is unknown. No quality values exist for individual bases; no much larger clone is one base distant. The data originate from a study of shared clonotypes between healthy human individuals (dated by TCRdb to about 2020). Background for the entire study: The cohort comprised a couple of women and three men aged 18 to 49 years. Per donor, leukapheresis produced somewhere between about 0.8 and 9 billion PBMCs. Blood TCR repertoires of 5 or 6 healthy adults were deeply sequenced to estimate repertoire size and the extent of clonotype sharing between individuals. For each donor, three plates each were used for CD4 naive and CD4 memory, two plates were used for CD8 naive, and one plate was used for CD8 memory. To increase sequencing depth and limit assay-specific biases, different laboratories used diverse techniques to prepare libraries and sequence TCR repertoires. Broader findings and caveats from the paper: Compared with non-shared clonotypes, the clonotypes found in all four sorted-subset donors had higher generation probabilities. Approximately 4.8% of naive CD4, around 4% of naive CD8, around 2.3% of memory CD4, and about 0.4% of memory CD8 clonotypes were shared across several donors. Estimated clonotype richness was generally larger for naive than for memory subsets. Only blood was sampled, and tissue TCR repertoires likely differ from those in blood. Because the study included only a small number of donors, the genetic and exposure-history diversity represented was limited. Based on pairwise subsampling, the degree of clonotype sharing among donors was expected to be affected by sequencing depth. Incomplete sequencing was indicated by rarefaction of sorted-subset datasets, despite the large sequencing depth.

CD8 naive samples consisted of CD45RO-negative cells that were positively selected for CCR7, yielding a CD45RA+CCR7+ population without TemRA cells. The donors were healthy, HIV-negative adults with no recently reported acute infections or vaccinations. Every donor was a Caucasian adult living in Nashville, Tennessee, USA. Blood was obtained by leukapheresis, after which PBMCs were separated by Ficoll-Histopaque density gradient centrifugation and cryopreserved in liquid nitrogen vapor phase. Purity and quantity of every magnetically sorted T cell population were checked by analytical flow cytometry. Genomic DNA was isolated from every sorted fraction and measured by UV absorbance on a Nanodrop 2000c. From the cysteine up to the phenylalanine, the CDR3 has a length of 15 residues. Solely the CDR3 DNA is kept, with 45 bases framed from the first base. Ends trimmed: V by 3 bases, J by 3 bases; bases unmatched to a gene: 5. Taken from the germline V gene, the CDR1 and CDR2 loops are SGDLS and YYNGEE.

Using the deep immunoSEQ assay, TCR CDR3 regions were amplified from genomic DNA by multiplex PCR. Extracted genomic DNA from each cell subset was distributed evenly across all wells of several immunoSEQ 96-well plates, and each plate was treated as a replicate. For sorted subsets, around 200 ng genomic DNA, equal to tens of thousands of T cell genomes, was loaded into each replicate PCR. Purified libraries were quantified with a Qubit 3.0 fluorometer, sized on a Bioanalyzer 2100, and re-quantified with the KAPA Library Quantification kit. Every immunoSEQ 96-well plate was sequenced on a separate single-read 150-cycle Illumina NextSeq 550 flow cell. The authors' analysis ran thus. The immunoSEQ output contained only junctional sequences without quality scores, so filtering could not match that applied to full-length reads. To assign V/J genes and CDR3, sequences were annotated against IMGT germline references using PyIR, a Python wrapper for IgBLAST v1.9. Reads were filtered out if the reads had weak V/J assignments (E-value above 1e-6), no CDR3, stop codons, out-of-frame junctions, or ambiguous translated residues. V3J clonotypes were defined as sequences sharing an identical inferred V gene, J gene, and CDR3 amino acid sequence. The percentage overlap between two repertoires was calculated by dividing the number of shared unique clonotypes by the size of the smaller repertoire. RTK rarefaction, the Chao1 estimator, and Recon v2.1 estimates of unobserved clonotypes were used to assess repertoire richness. Generation probabilities for all TCRbeta clonotypes obtained by the gDNA method from four donors were computed using OLGA. In its TCRdb copy, this immuneACCESS table keeps in-frame sequences only and misses some clones. Where compared with another copy, unresolved V genes explain less than half of these, and the others have no known cause. That table gives V, J and clone size, and the DNA gave D and trimming. A total of millions of clones appear in this sample, roughly 95% of them only once. Roughly 1% of the sample goes to the ten largest clones.

The V and J segments used are TRBV9 and TRBJ1-3; TRBD1 aligns with 8 central bases. This clonotype was sampled from a man aged 18 to 30 in good health. Specimen: naive CD8+ T cells sorted from blood. The cell subset or site label on this specimen signifies: CD45RA+CCR7+. CDR3 loop: CASSASGQGGNTIYF. The DNA sequence is given as TGTGCCAGCAGCGCCTCAGGACAGGGTGGAAACACCATATATTTT.